The clone carrying this TCR beta chain was counted at least ten times. Its target is not known. None of the patients had undergone any treatment ahead of thyroid surgery. Looked up from germline, CDR1 is DFQATT and CDR2 is SNEGSKA (reference sequence). V was clipped by 0 bases and J by 1 base; unmatched bases: 8. The CDR3 consists of 16 residues. The data are from a study of metastatic and nonmetastatic thyroid tumors. On the study more broadly: The comparison covered peripheral blood and tumor or nodule tissue in malignant and benign thyroid patients.

The study's findings and limits: Reports indicated that malignant thyroid tumors showed significantly higher TCR beta diversity than benign nodules did, in blood and tumor.

Authors' data handling: Clinicopathological groups of papillary thyroid cancer showed CDR3 differences that were used to build a distant-metastasis classifier. TCRdb recomputed clones from the PCR reads via MiXCR. TCRdb's processing, not the study's, gives the V and J calls here. The sample lists some 28,000 clones; about 17% were seen once. J is TRBJ2-5 and V is TRBV20-1, with TRBD2 matching over 7 bases. The origin of this receptor is a female donor with papillary thyroid cancer or a benign thyroid nodule (not recorded which). Some clones in this sample may be carry-over from other donors' samples. The sequenced sample consisted of blood. This CDR3 reads CSARDLRASGQETQYF. Here the CDR3 DNA reads TGCAGTGCTAGAGATTTACGGGCTAGCGGCCAAGAGACCCAGTACTTC.